This T cell receptor beta chain was captured by sequencing in a study of shared clonotypes between healthy human individuals. Profiled with immunoSEQ multiplex PCR; TCRdb holds only in-frame clones, not every one. The sample includes approximately 2.5 million clones, roughly 93% of them seen just once. Germline CDR1 reads MDHEN; CDR2 reads SYDVKM. V lost 3 bases and J 0 bases, leaving 18 bases between the germline ends. The CDR3 length is 17 residues. This TCR derives from a man between 18 and 29 years old in good health. Some clones in this sample may be carry-over from other donors' samples. The sequenced sample consisted of naive CD4+ T cells from PBMCs. Subset defined: CD45RA+ positively selected. The J gene is TRBJ2-7, the V gene TRBV28, with D hard to call. CDR3 in DNA: TGTGCCAGCAGTTTCGCTGTTCGGCTCCCGATCTCCTACGAGCAGTACTTC. It codes for CASSFAVRLPISYEQYF.